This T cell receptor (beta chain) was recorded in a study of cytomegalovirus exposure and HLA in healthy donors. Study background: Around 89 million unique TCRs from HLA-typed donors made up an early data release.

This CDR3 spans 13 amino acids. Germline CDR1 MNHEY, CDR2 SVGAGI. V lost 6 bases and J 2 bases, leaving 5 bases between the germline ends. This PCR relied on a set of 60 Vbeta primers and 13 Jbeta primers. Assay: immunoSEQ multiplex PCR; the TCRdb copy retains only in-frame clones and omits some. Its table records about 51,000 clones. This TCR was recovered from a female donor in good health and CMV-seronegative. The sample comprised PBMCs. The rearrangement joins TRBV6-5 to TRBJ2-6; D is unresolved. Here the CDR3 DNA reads TGTGCCAGCAGATTCACTGGGGCCAACGTCCTGACTTTC. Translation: CASRFTGANVLTF.